This T cell receptor beta chain was recorded in a study of blood T cells in healthy people across ages. After removal of 5 bases from V and 2 bases from J, the junction contained 5 bases not matched to a gene. The CDR3 sequence is 15 residues long. Germline-derived CDR1 and CDR2 are MNHEY and SMNVEV (reference sequence). The second PCR ran roughly 7 to 12 cycles with a sample-barcoded 5' primer and J-beta primers. TCRdb itself ran the 5' RACE reads through MiXCR, one entry per CDR3 protein. The data contain about 1.7 million distinct CDR3 sequences, over 25% of them singletons. This clonotype was observed at least ten times. The antigen is undetermined. General study points: CMV infection status of these donors was not known.

The chain is built from TRBV27 and TRBJ2-7; 11 bases are shared with TRBD2. This receptor was identified in a woman younger than 45 in good health. The sample was blood. As DNA, the CDR3 is TGTGCCAGCAGTACGACTAGCGGGGATACCTACGAGCAGTACTTC. Amino acid sequence: CASSTTSGDTYEQYF.